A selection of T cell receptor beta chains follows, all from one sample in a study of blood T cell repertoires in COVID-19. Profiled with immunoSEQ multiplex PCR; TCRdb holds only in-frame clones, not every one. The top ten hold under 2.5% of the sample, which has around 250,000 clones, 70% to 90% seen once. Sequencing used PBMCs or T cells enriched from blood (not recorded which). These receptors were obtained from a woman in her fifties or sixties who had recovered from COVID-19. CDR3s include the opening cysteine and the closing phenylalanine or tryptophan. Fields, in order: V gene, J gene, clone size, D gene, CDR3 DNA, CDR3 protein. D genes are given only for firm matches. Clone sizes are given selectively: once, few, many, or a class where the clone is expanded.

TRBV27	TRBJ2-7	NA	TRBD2	TGTGCCAGCGCGGGGGGGCTCTACGAGCAGTACTTC	CASAGGLYEQYF
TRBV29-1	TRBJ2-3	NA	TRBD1	TGCAGCTTAAAAGACAGGGCGGCAGATACGCAGTATTTT	CSLKDRAADTQYF
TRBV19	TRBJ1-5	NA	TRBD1	TGTGCCAGTAGAGGGGACAGGGAATTGAATCGGCCCCAGCATTTT	CASRGDRELNRPQHF
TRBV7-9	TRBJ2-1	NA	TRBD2	TGTGCCAGCAGCTTCCCTCTACTAGCGGGAGTTCACAATGAGCAGTTCTTC	CASSFPLLAGVHNEQFF
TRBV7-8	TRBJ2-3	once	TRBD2	TGTGCCAGCAGCTCCATCTTAGCGGGAGGGGACGGGAATACGCAGTATTTT	CASSSILAGGDGNTQYF
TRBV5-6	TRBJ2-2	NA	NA	TGTGCCAGCAGCCTAACTATCGGGGAGCTGTTTTTT	CASSLTIGELFF
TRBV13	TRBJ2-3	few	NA	TGTGCCAGCAGCTTAGCTGGGGGAGGAGATACGCAGTATTTT	CASSLAGGGDTQYF
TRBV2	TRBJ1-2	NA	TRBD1	TGTGCCACCACAGGGGGCTATGGCTACACCTTC	CATTGGYGYTF
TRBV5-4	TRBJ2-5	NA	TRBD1	TGTGCCAGCAGCATAACGGGACAGGTGGGGACCCAGTACTTC	CASSITGQVGTQYF
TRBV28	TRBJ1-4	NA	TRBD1	TGTGCCAGCAATTCCCACAGGGGTAATGAAAAACTGTTTTTT	CASNSHRGNEKLFF
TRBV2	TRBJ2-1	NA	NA	TGTGCCAGCAGTCCGAGCTCCTACAATGAGCAGTTCTTC	CASSPSSYNEQFF
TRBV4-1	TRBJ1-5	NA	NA	TGCGCCAGCAGCCAAGGCGGGGCAAATAGCAATCAGCCCCAGCATTTT	CASSQGGANSNQPQHF
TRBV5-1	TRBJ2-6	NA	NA	TGCGCCAGCAGCTTAGGGGGCTCTGGGGCCAACGTCCTGACTTTC	CASSLGGSGANVLTF
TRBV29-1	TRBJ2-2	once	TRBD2	TGCAGCGTCGGACTAGCGGAAGCGAACACCGGGGAGCTGTTTTTT	CSVGLAEANTGELFF
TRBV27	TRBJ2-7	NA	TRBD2	TGTGCCAGCAGTCTGGGACTAGCGGGAGCCTACGAGCAGTACTTC	CASSLGLAGAYEQYF
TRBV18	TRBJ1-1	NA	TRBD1	TGTGCCAGCTACTCGACAGGGAGGAACACTGAAGCTTTCTTT	CASYSTGRNTEAFF
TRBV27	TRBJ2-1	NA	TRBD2	TGTGCCAGCAGTTTCCTGACTAGCGGGAGGTACAATGAGCAGTTCTTC	CASSFLTSGRYNEQFF
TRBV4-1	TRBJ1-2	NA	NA	TGCGCCAGCAGCCAAGCGGGGGGGCTTATCTATGGCTACACCTTC	CASSQAGGLIYGYTF
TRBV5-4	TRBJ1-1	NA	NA	TGTGCCAGCAGCTTGGAGGCAGGGGTAACTGAAGCTTTCTTT	CASSLEAGVTEAFF